This TCR beta chain was retrieved from a study of beta chain features in type 1 diabetes (dated by TCRdb to the late 2010s). Concerning the study at large: No differences in mean age, gender distribution, total cell number or subset yield were found between patients and healthy donors. Across all samples, fewer than 110,000,000 sorted cells were examined, and cell number per subset correlated strongly with RNA yield. Regulatory and stem cell-like memory subsets were isolated from only 8 patients and roughly 8 healthy donors, whereas naive and central memory subsets came from all 28 donors. In the study, TCRB repertoires of sorted circulating CD4+ T cell subsets from recently diagnosed type 1 diabetes patients were compared with those of matched healthy donors. Study-wide conclusions, independent of this receptor: The naive, central memory and regulatory TCRB repertoires appeared to resemble one another more closely among patients than among healthy donors. Because the HLA sub-analyses included only small numbers of individuals, any influence of HLA type on TCRB rearrangement was left unresolved. Because cDNA was sequenced instead of genomic DNA, highly expressing activated cells could be over-represented, though the groups showed no difference in activation or CD3 levels. Patients with type 1 diabetes made fewer insertions and deleted more nucleotides at VDJ recombination sites, implying thymic rearrangement abnormalities. Type 1 diabetes patients showed a moderate but significant shortening of TCRB CDR3 length in all four CD4+ subsets. PCR might favor shorter templates, but patient and control samples were amplified and corrected together, so any skew would affect both groups equally.

The table lists this clone with a few counts. The antigen this receptor binds is unknown. The sample holds no much larger clone one base away, and base qualities are not on file. Each donor gave one peripheral blood draw, averaging approximately 0.11 L, which was collected into heparinised tubes. A BD FACSAria II was used to sort naive, central memory, regulatory and stem cell-like memory CD4+ T cells with a panel that included CD45RO, CCR7, CD25, CD127, CD95 and CD27. Purity was above 98% for every sorted population. PBMCs were isolated immediately by Lymphoprep density gradient centrifugation and stained directly without culture. So that batch effects would be minimized, each experiment stained and sorted samples in pairs, pairing one healthy donor with one patient. The High Capacity cDNA Reverse Transcription Kit was used to reverse transcribe all of the isolated RNA, meaning that expressed TCRB transcripts were what got sequenced. Naive, central memory and regulatory T cell samples underwent deep immunoSEQ sequencing, averaging around 4 million total reads per sample. After sorted cells were lysed in RLT buffer, RNA was extracted with DNase-treated RNeasy Micro or Mini kits, with the choice depending on cell number. Each cell subset was processed separately to prevent cross-contamination, with patient and healthy donor samples processed together. Using the immunoSEQ multiplex PCR, TCRB sequences were amplified from cDNA into 87-bp fragments spanning the CDR3 region. Sequencing of the amplicons was performed on the Illumina HiSeq platform. In the original analysis: Synthetic template baselines were used to correct PCR bias computationally, reads within Hamming distance 2 were collapsed together, and singletons that could not be merged were discarded. By aligning reads against IMGT, V, D and J genes, CDR3 length, and insertions or deletions at six rearrangement sites were assigned. Within each subset, clonotype counts were normalized to sorted cell number, and only after that were true diversity and Gini coefficients computed with the tcR R package. The overlap coefficient, calculated on TCRB nucleotide sequences, was used to quantify repertoire sharing. TCRdb took this table from immuneACCESS and kept in-frame rearrangements with V and J called. Such tables lack part of the clones; where checked against another copy, unresolved V genes explain under half of the gap, and the rest is unexplained. Clonal size and the V and J genes are those of that table, whereas D and trimming came from the DNA. This sample comprises more than 300,000 clones, around 9% of them detected only once. The ten largest clones take up about 1% of the sample.

What was sequenced was central memory CD4+ T cells from blood. The receptor was isolated from a man aged 25 to 40 with type 1 diabetes.

CDR3 protein: CASSSTFGGYTF. The nucleotide sequence reads TGTGCCAGCAGTTCCACTTTCGGAGGCTACACCTTC. The chain is encoded by TRBV6-5 joined to TRBJ1-2, with the D gene too uncertain to name. CDR1 and CDR2 (MNHEY, SVGAGI) derive from the germline V gene. Trimming takes 4 bases from V and 8 bases from J, and the germline ends sit 11 bases apart. Including the terminal cysteine and phenylalanine, the CDR3 comprises 12 residues. Just CDR3 DNA is preserved here, 36 bases in frame from base 1.